In this sample, the clone carrying this T cell receptor (beta chain) turned up once. The antigen is not known. The data were taken from a study of pediatric ulcerative colitis. Study outcomes and limitations: A couple of rectal CDR3 clonotypes occurred in all ulcerative colitis patients. Clonal expansions reduced rectal repertoire diversity in acute severe colitis.

With 5 bases clipped from V and 5 bases from J, the junction kept 3 bases outside the gene matches. CDR1 SGHVS and CDR2 FNYEAQ come from the germline V gene. The CDR3 runs to 13 residues. This table comes from immunoSEQ multiplex PCR, and its TCRdb copy is limited to in-frame clones, with some not included. The sample consists of 60,000 to 75,000 clones, about 80% of them appearing once. The diagnostic colonoscopy in ulcerative colitis patients preceded any immunosuppressive treatment. At colonoscopy, a blood sample was also collected. Sequenced material: blood. This TCR was sampled from a boy between 5 and 17 years old with moderate ulcerative colitis. The rearrangement links TRBV7-6 to TRBJ1-1; 9 bases match TRBD1. In DNA, the CDR3 is TGTGCCAGCAGCCGGACAGGGGTGACTGAAGCTTTCTTT. Its protein is CASSRTGVTEAFF. The full variable domain, with the rest looked up from reference TRBV7-6 and TRBJ1-1, is GAGVSQSPRYKVTKRGQDVALRCDPISGHVSLYWYRQALGQGPEFLTYFNYEAQQDKSGLPNDRFSAERPEGSISTLTIQRTEQRDSAMYRCASSRTGVTEAFFGQGTRLTVV.